These T cell receptor beta chains were read from a single sample in a study of CD8 T cells in Susac syndrome. Via MiXCR, TCRdb re-called the immunoSEQ multiplex PCR reads, giving one row per CDR3 protein. Of over 95,000 distinct CDR3 sequences listed, 80% to 95% are singletons. The sample consisted of CD8+ T cells from PBMCs. These receptors originate from a human donor in good health. Each CDR3 is given with its conserved first and last residue. Fields, in order: D gene, J gene, clone size, V gene, CDR3 protein, CDR3 DNA. The D gene is left open where the match is weak. Only some rows state a clone size, as once, few, many or a class for expanded clones.

>.|TRBJ1-2|.|TRBV5-4
CASSLAESPKIYGYTF
TGTGCCAGCAGCCTGGCCGAGAGCCCAAAAATCTATGGCTACACCTTC
>.|TRBJ1-2|.|TRBV6-6
CASSYLQGLLYGYTF
TGTGCCAGCAGTTACCTACAGGGCCTCCTTTATGGCTACACCTTC
>.|TRBJ1-1|.|TRBV12-3/TRBV12-4
CASSWAGGTGTEAFF
TGTGCCAGCAGCTGGGCCGGGGGGACGGGGACTGAAGCTTTCTTT
>TRBD2|TRBJ2-1|.|TRBV6-1
CASSDLLAGGPRSSYNEQFF
TGTGCCAGCAGTGACCTACTAGCGGGAGGGCCCCGAAGCTCCTACAATGAGCAGTTCTTC
>.|TRBJ1-1|.|TRBV5-6
CASSPRLRGLNTEAFF
TGTGCCAGCAGCCCGCGACTGAGGGGCCTAAACACTGAAGCTTTCTTT
>TRBD1|TRBJ2-1|once|TRBV2
CASKPDRAYNEQFF
TGTGCCAGCAAACCGGACAGGGCCTACAATGAGCAGTTCTTC
>TRBD1|TRBJ2-1|.|TRBV5-4
CASRGQGNNEQFF
TGTGCCAGCAGAGGACAGGGTAACAATGAGCAGTTCTTC
>TRBD2|TRBJ2-3|.|TRBV15
CATSRDKAGGPDTQYF
TGTGCCACCAGCAGAGATAAGGCGGGAGGGCCAGATACGCAGTATTTT
>.|TRBJ2-2|.|TRBV7-3
CASSFLGVNTGELFF
TGTGCCAGCAGCTTTCTAGGGGTGAACACCGGGGAGCTGTTTTTT
>TRBD2|TRBJ2-2|once|TRBV19
CASKGLAGVYTGELFF
TGTGCCAGTAAAGGACTAGCGGGAGTATACACCGGGGAGCTGTTTTTT
>TRBD1|TRBJ2-6|.|TRBV6-5
CASSYFPTGNSGANVLTF
TGTGCCAGCAGTTACTTTCCGACAGGGAACTCTGGGGCCAACGTCCTGACTTTC
>.|TRBJ2-1|.|TRBV7-9
CASSSSMNNEQFF
TGTGCCAGCAGCTCTTCTATGAACAATGAGCAGTTCTTC
>.|TRBJ1-1|once|TRBV6-6
CASSYSVGGITEAFF
TGTGCCAGCAGTTATAGTGTTGGGGGTATCACTGAAGCTTTCTTT